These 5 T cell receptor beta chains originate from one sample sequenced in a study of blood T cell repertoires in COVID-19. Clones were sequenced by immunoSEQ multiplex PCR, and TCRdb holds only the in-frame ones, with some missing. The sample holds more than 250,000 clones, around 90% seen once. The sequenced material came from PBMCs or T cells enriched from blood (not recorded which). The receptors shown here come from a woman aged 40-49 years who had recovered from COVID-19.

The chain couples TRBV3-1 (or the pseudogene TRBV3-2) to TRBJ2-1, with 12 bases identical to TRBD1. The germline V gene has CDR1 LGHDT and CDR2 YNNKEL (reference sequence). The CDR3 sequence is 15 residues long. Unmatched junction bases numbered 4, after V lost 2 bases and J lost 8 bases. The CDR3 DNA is TGTGCCAGCAGCCAAACCGGGACAGGGGGCCATGAGCAGTTCTTC. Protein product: CASSQTGTGGHEQFF.

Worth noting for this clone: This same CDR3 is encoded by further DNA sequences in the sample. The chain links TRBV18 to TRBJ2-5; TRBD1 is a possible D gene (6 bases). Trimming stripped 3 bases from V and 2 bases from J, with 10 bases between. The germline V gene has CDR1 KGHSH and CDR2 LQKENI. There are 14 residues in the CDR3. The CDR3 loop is CASSPPGVQETQYF. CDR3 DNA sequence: TGTGCCAGCTCACCGCCAGGGGTACAAGAGACCCAGTACTTC. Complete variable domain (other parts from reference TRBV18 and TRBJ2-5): NAGVMQNPRHLVRRRGQEARLRCSPMKGHSHVYWYRQLPEEGLKFMVYLQKENIIDESGMPKERFSAEFPKEGPSILRIQQVVRGDSAAYFCASSPPGVQETQYFGPGTRLLVL.

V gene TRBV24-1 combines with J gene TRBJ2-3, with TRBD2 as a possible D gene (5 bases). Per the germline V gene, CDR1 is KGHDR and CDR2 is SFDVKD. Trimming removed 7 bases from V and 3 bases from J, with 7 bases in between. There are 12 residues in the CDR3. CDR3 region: CATSTSTDTQYF. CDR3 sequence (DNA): TGTGCCACCAGCACTAGTACAGATACGCAGTATTTT.

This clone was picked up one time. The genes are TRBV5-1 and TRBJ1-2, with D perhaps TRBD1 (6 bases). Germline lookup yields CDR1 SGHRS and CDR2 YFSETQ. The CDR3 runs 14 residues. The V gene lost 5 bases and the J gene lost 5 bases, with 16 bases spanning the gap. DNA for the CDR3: TGCGCCAGCAGACCTGGGGGCGCAGTATATGGCTACACCTTC. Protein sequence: CASRPGGAVYGYTF.

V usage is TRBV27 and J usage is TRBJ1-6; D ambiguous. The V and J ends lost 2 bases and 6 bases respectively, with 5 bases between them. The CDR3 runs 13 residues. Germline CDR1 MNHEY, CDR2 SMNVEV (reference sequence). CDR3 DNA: TGTGCCAGCAGTTTAACCAGTAATTCACCCCTCCACTTT. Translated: CASSLTSNSPLHF.